The rows below give T cell receptor beta chains drawn from one sample of a study of T cell changes during pregnancy in multiple sclerosis. The protocol was immunoSEQ multiplex PCR, while the TCRdb copy is restricted to in-frame clones and leaves out a portion. The sample consists of 40,000 to 50,000 clones, roughly 94% of them appearing once. The source was CD4+ T cells from peripheral blood mononuclear cells, collected in the third trimester of pregnancy. These receptors all come from a female donor with multiple sclerosis, enrolled in a pregnancy study. Both conserved end residues are part of each CDR3. D genes are given only for firm matches. Clone size is stated in some rows and not others, as once, few, many or a class when expanded.

D	V	J	size	DNA	CDR3
-	TRBV30	TRBJ1-1	-	TGTGCCTGGAGTGTGCGACAGCCTGAAGCTTTCTTT	CAWSVRQPEAFF
TRBD1	TRBV27	TRBJ2-7	-	TGTGCCAGCAGTACATCCGGGACAGGAAGAGAGCAGTACTTC	CASSTSGTGREQYF
-	TRBV19	TRBJ1-2	-	TGTGCCAGTAGTATAGATCCTACAGGGCCGTATGGCTACACCTTC	CASSIDPTGPYGYTF
TRBD1	TRBV9	TRBJ2-3	-	TGTGCCAGCAGCGTAGCACAGGGGATTAGCACAGATACGCAGTATTTT	CASSVAQGISTDTQYF
TRBD1	TRBV6-5	TRBJ2-3	-	TGTGCCAGCAGACCCAGGGGGACGGGGCAGCATACGCAGTATTTT	CASRPRGTGQHTQYF
TRBD1	TRBV28	TRBJ2-3	-	TGTGCCAGCAGACATACAGGGGGCGCAGGGGATACGCAGTATTTT	CASRHTGGAGDTQYF
-	TRBV4-2	TRBJ2-7	once	TGTGCCAGCAGCCAAGCGTCGGGTGTGAGCTACGAGCAGTACTTC	CASSQASGVSYEQYF
-	TRBV5-1	TRBJ2-7	-	TGCGCCAGCAAGATTGGCCCTATGCCGGGTACATCCTACGAGCAGTACTTC	CASKIGPMPGTSYEQYF
-	TRBV29-1	TRBJ1-4	-	TGCAGCGTTGTAGGGGGGGTAAAACTGTTTTTT	CSVVGGVKLFF
-	TRBV11-2	TRBJ2-7	-	TGTGCCAGCAGCGACCTAAGACACCTCTCCTACGAGCAGTACTTC	CASSDLRHLSYEQYF
-	TRBV11-3	TRBJ1-1	-	TGTGCCAGCAGCTTAGAAGGTTGGGCAGACAACACTGAAGCTTTCTTT	CASSLEGWADNTEAFF
-	TRBV19	TRBJ1-5	-	TGTGCCAGTAGTGTATTTGATCAGCCCCAGCATTTT	CASSVFDQPQHF
TRBD1	TRBV18	TRBJ1-1	-	TGTGCCAGCTCCCAGAGGGACAGGGGGACCACTGAAGCTTTCTTT	CASSQRDRGTTEAFF
TRBD1	TRBV15	TRBJ2-7	-	TGTGCCACCAGCGAAACGCAGGGGGTGTATCGCTACGAGCAGTACTTC	CATSETQGVYRYEQYF
TRBD1	TRBV7-2	TRBJ2-6	-	TGTGCCAGCGCAGGGGGCGGATCTGGGGCCAACGTCCTGACTTTC	CASAGGGSGANVLTF
TRBD2	TRBV7-7	TRBJ2-3	-	TGTGCTAGCAGCTTAGCACCGGGACTAGCGGGAGATACGCAGTATTTT	CASSLAPGLAGDTQYF
TRBD1	TRBV7-8	TRBJ1-2	-	TGTGCCAGCAGCTACAAGGGGGGGACAGGAGACTACTATGGCTACACCTTC	CASSYKGGTGDYYGYTF
-	TRBV5-6	TRBJ2-7	-	TGTGCCAGCAGCCTCGAGAGGTATGCTTATTACGAGCAGTACTTC	CASSLERYAYYEQYF
TRBD1	TRBV10-3	TRBJ1-6	-	TGTGCCATCAACAAGGGACAGGGGGATTCACCCCTCCACTTT	CAINKGQGDSPLHF
TRBD1	TRBV19	TRBJ2-1	-	TGTGCCAGTAGTGTTACCGGGACAGTTAACAATGAGCAGTTCTTC	CASSVTGTVNNEQFF
-	TRBV6-1	TRBJ1-5	-	TGTGCCAGCAGTGGCCCGGCGGCCGCAGAAAATCAGCCCCAGCATTTT	CASSGPAAAENQPQHF
TRBD1	TRBV11-3	TRBJ1-1	-	TGTGCCAGCAGCTTACTGACAGGGGGGAACACTGAAGCTTTCTTT	CASSLLTGGNTEAFF